Listed below are T cell receptor beta chains from one sample, sequenced in a study of cytomegalovirus exposure and HLA in healthy donors. The assay was immunoSEQ multiplex PCR, and TCRdb's table has in-frame clones only and misses some. The sample has 150,000 to 200,000 clones; around 81% are singletons. Input material: PBMCs. These receptors all come from a woman between 25 and 40 years old in good health and CMV-seronegative. Both conserved end residues are part of each CDR3. The order of the fields is J gene, V gene, D gene, clone size, CDR3 DNA, CDR3 protein. D genes are given only for firm matches. Clone size is stated in some rows and not others, as once, few, many or a class when expanded.

TRBJ2-2 TRBV5-1 TRBD2 NA TGCGCCAGCAGCTTGGGACTAGCGGGGACCGGGGAGCTGTTTTTT CASSLGLAGTGELFF
TRBJ2-3 TRBV4-3 NA NA TGCGCCAGCAGCCAAGATTCGGCAGGGATTAGCACAGATACGCAGTATTTT CASSQDSAGISTDTQYF
TRBJ1-6 TRBV28 NA once TGTGCCAGCAGGATACAAGCAGGGCGACACTACAACTCCTATAATTCACCCCTCCACTTT CASRIQAGRHYNSYNSPLHF
TRBJ2-1 TRBV5-5 NA NA TGTGCCAGCAGCCGCCTAAGCGTTGACAGAAACAATGAGCAGTTCTTC CASSRLSVDRNNEQFF
TRBJ2-3 TRBV11-2 TRBD2 NA TGTGCCAGCAGCTTAGAAGGACTAGCGCCCACAGATACGCAGTATTTT CASSLEGLAPTDTQYF
TRBJ2-7 TRBV11-2 TRBD1 NA TGTGCCAGCAGCTTAGAGATGGACAGGAGGATCCCCTACGAGCAGTACTTC CASSLEMDRRIPYEQYF
TRBJ2-1 TRBV4-1 NA few TGCGCCAGCAGCCAAGCGAGACTAGGGGACAATGAGCAGTTCTTC CASSQARLGDNEQFF
TRBJ2-7 TRBV2 NA once TGTGCCACCCAATTACAGGGCTACGAGCAGTACTTC CATQLQGYEQYF
TRBJ2-3 TRBV4-3 TRBD2 NA TGCGCCAGCAGCCAAACTAGCGGGGGCACAGATACGCAGTATTTT CASSQTSGGTDTQYF
TRBJ1-3 TRBV18 TRBD1 NA TGTGCCAGCTCACGAGGACAGGCGACCTCTGGAAACACCATATATTTT CASSRGQATSGNTIYF
TRBJ2-3 TRBV5-1 NA NA TGCGCCAGCAGCTTGGTTAGCCCCACAGATACGCAGTATTTT CASSLVSPTDTQYF
TRBJ2-1 TRBV7-9 NA NA TGTGCCAGCAGCTTAAGGCAGGGTCGAGATGAGCAGTTCTTC CASSLRQGRDEQFF
TRBJ2-6 TRBV6-4 TRBD1 NA TGTGCCAGCAACGCCACTCGGGACAGGGGAGGAAGGTCTGGGGCCAACGTCCTGACTTTC CASNATRDRGGRSGANVLTF
TRBJ2-5 TRBV5-1 NA NA TGCGCCAGCAGCGAGCAAGAGACCCAGTACTTC CASSEQETQYF
TRBJ2-4 TRBV7-9 TRBD1 NA TGTGCCAGCAGCCCGGACAGGGGGTATGCCAAAAACAGTCAGTACTTC CASSPDRGYAKNSQYF
TRBJ1-2 TRBV10-3 NA NA TGTGCCATCAGCAGCTTGGACAGTGTTCCGGTCGGCTACACCTTC CAISSLDSVPVGYTF
TRBJ2-6 TRBV11-2 TRBD1 NA TGTGCCAGCAGCTTAAGAACGGGACAGGCGACCTCTGGGGCCAACGTCCTGACTTTC CASSLRTGQATSGANVLTF
TRBJ2-1 TRBV11-3 NA once TGTGCCAGCAGCCAGGGGCTAGCTAACTACAATGAGCAGTTCTTC CASSQGLANYNEQFF
TRBJ2-2 TRBV10-1 TRBD1 once TGCGCCAGCAGTGAGGGGGGACAGGGGCTCTACACCGGGGAGCTGTTTTTT CASSEGGQGLYTGELFF
TRBJ2-3 TRBV19 TRBD1 few TGTGCCAGTTCGGGACAGGGGCCCGTACGCACAGATACGCAGTATTTT CASSGQGPVRTDTQYF
TRBJ1-5 TRBV28 NA NA TGTGCCAGCAGTTTTGCGATCAATCAGCCCCAGCATTTT CASSFAINQPQHF
TRBJ1-6 TRBV30 NA once TGTGCCTGGAGTTTCATCAGTTCACCCCTCCACTTT CAWSFISSPLHF
TRBJ2-1 TRBV4-2 TRBD2 NA TGTGCCAGCAGCCAAGATCAGGGACTAGGCTACAATGAGCAGTTCTTC CASSQDQGLGYNEQFF
TRBJ2-1 TRBV14 NA few TGTGCCAGCAGCCAAGTCCACAGCTCCTACAATGAGCAGTTCTTC CASSQVHSSYNEQFF
TRBJ1-3 TRBV28 NA NA TGTGCCAGCAGTGCGGCCTTAAGTTCGGACTCTGGAAACACCATATATTTT CASSAALSSDSGNTIYF
TRBJ2-3 TRBV5-1 TRBD2 NA TGCGCCAGCAGCTTGGATCCAGCGGGACTCACAGATACGCAGTATTTT CASSLDPAGLTDTQYF
TRBJ2-7 TRBV4-3 TRBD1 NA TGCGCCAGCAGCCGCCAAGGCGGTGGACAGGGGGTCTACGAGCAGTACTTC CASSRQGGGQGVYEQYF
TRBJ2-6 TRBV9 TRBD1 NA TGTGCCAGCAGCGTAGGGGACAGGTCTGGGGCCAACGGCCTGACTTTC CASSVGDRSGANGLTF
TRBJ1-2 TRBV4-1 NA NA TGCGCCAGCAGCCAAGGGGACACCTCAGCGGTTCCTGGCTACACCTTC CASSQGDTSAVPGYTF
TRBJ2-7 TRBV5-1 TRBD1 NA TGCGCCAGCAGCTTGGCTGGACAGGGCATGGGCTACGAGCAGTACTTC CASSLAGQGMGYEQYF
TRBJ2-7 TRBV19 NA NA TGTGCCAGTAGTATAAGGTTCGGAGGTACCTACGAGCAGTACTTC CASSIRFGGTYEQYF
TRBJ1-2 TRBV6-5 NA NA TGTGCCAGCAGTTACTCGGGTAGGGGTAACTATGGCTACACCTTC CASSYSGRGNYGYTF
TRBJ2-3 TRBV30 TRBD2 NA TGTGCCTGGACTGGTGGCGGGAGACAAACAGATACGCAGTATTTT CAWTGGGRQTDTQYF